This TCR beta chain was captured by sequencing in a study of beta chain features in type 1 diabetes. Study at large: In all, around 99 million sorted cells from all samples were analyzed.

Donors contributed one heparinised blood draw apiece, averaging roughly 0.12 L. Findings of the study overall: A moderate, significant TCRB CDR3 shortening appeared in type 1 diabetes across four CD4+ subsets. In comparison with healthy donors, patients had naive, central memory and Treg TCRB repertoires that appeared more similar. Individuals with type 1 diabetes displayed fewer insertions and more deletions at VDJ junctions.

CDR3 length: 16 amino acids. Germline values: CDR1 MNHEY, CDR2 SVGAGI. V was cut by 0 bases and J by 0 bases, with 9 bases left in between. The isolated RNA, all of it, was reverse transcribed, so expressed TCRB transcripts were what got sequenced. Method: immunoSEQ multiplex PCR; TCRdb's copy keeps in-frame clones and lacks some. The sample includes roughly 700,000 clones, roughly an eighth seen only once; the top ten take less than 0.025%. Worth noting for this clone: Its cognate antigen is unknown.

V gene TRBV6-5 combines with J gene TRBJ1-5; the D is unclear. Material for sequencing was naive CD4+ T cells from blood. This sequence was found in a man between 18 and 29 years old with type 1 diabetes. The CDR3 sequence is CASSYSSPSSNQPQHF. The CDR3 DNA reads as TGTGCCAGCAGTTACTCGAGTCCCTCTAGCAATCAGCCCCAGCATTTT.